This entry lists 30 T cell receptor beta chains sequenced from one sample in a study of T cell responses to AZD1222 COVID-19 vaccine. Produced via immunoSEQ multiplex PCR; TCRdb's table is partial and in-frame only. The table lists approximately 200,000 clones, roughly 92% of them singletons, with around 1% in the top ten. The sample was peripheral blood, taken 28 days after the second AZD1222 dose. Every receptor here comes from an adult who received the AZD1222 COVID-19 vaccine.

The table lists this clone with a count of one. J is TRBJ2-1 and V is TRBV10-1; tentatively, D is TRBD1 (6 bases). V lost 2 bases, J lost 4 bases, and 9 bases lay in between. CDR1 and CDR2 (germline): WNHNN, SYGVQD (reference sequence). CDR3 size: 14 residues. The CDR3 loop reads CASSEGTGYNEQFF. The CDR3 DNA sequence: TGCGCCAGCAGTGAGGGAACAGGGTACAATGAGCAGTTCTTC.

The chain is built from TRBV19 and TRBJ2-7, with 8 bases identical to TRBD1. Per the germline V gene, CDR1 is LNHDA and CDR2 is SQIVND (reference sequence). With V trimmed by 0 bases and J by 6 bases, 4 bases remained unmatched. The CDR3 runs 14 residues. The CDR3 coding sequence is TGTGCCAGTAGTATAGATCAGGGGGCAGGCGAGCAGTACTTC. As protein: CASSIDQGAGEQYF. Full variable domain (outside the CDR3, taken from reference TRBV19 and TRBJ2-7): DGGITQSPKYLFRKEGQNVTLSCEQNLNHDAMYWYRQDPGQGLRLIYYSQIVNDFQKGDIAEGYSVSREKKESFPLTVTSAQKNPTAFYLCASSIDQGAGEQYFGPGTRLTVT.

The CDR3 nucleotides are TGTGCCACCAGCAGAGACACGTACGAGCAGTACTTC. As protein: CATSRDTYEQYF. The rearrangement links TRBV15 to TRBJ2-7; D gene uncertain. The CDR3 runs to 12 residues. V lost 0 bases to trimming and J lost 4 bases, with 4 bases between them. Germline CDR1 reads LNHNV; CDR2 reads YYDKDF (reference sequence).

This clone was counted once. The rearrangement uses TRBV29-1 and TRBJ2-5; 9 nucleotides agree with TRBD2. Trimming at V came to 6 bases and at J to 5 bases, leaving 10 bases not matched to a gene. Germline loops: CDR1 SQVTM, CDR2 ANQGSEA. This CDR3 comprises 14 residues. The CDR3: CSVGVGLAQETQYF. In DNA form, the CDR3 reads TGCAGCGTGGGGGTCGGACTAGCGCAGGAGACCCAGTACTTC.

The chain carries TRBV7-6 and TRBJ2-1; 7 nucleotides agree with TRBD2. This CDR3 is 16 amino acids long. The junction had 9 bases not matched to a gene; V was cut back by 3 bases and J by 4 bases. Germline CDR1 reads SGHVS; CDR2 reads FNYEAQ. The CDR3 DNA reads as TGTGCCAGCAGCTTGAGGGGAAGTAGCGGGTACAATGAGCAGTTCTTC. Translated: CASSLRGSSGYNEQFF.

V gene TRBV7-3 combines with J gene TRBJ1-1; D unclear. V was clipped by 5 bases and J by 0 bases, with 7 bases between them. The V gene's germline CDR1 is SGHTA and CDR2 FQGTGA. The CDR3 extends over 13 amino acids. The CDR3 DNA reads as TGTGCCAGCAGCCGTAGCATGAACACTGAAGCTTTCTTT. Translating it yields CASSRSMNTEAFF.

The count of this clone is one. The chain joins TRBV5-6 to TRBJ2-3; no reliable D call. Trimming stripped 3 bases from V and 3 bases from J, with 23 bases between. The CDR3 loop spans 18 amino acids. The germline CDR1 and CDR2 sequences are SGHDT and YYEEEE. CDR3 bases: TGTGCCAGCAGCTCGCTAATGACTCTCGGTCAATTAACAGATACGCAGTATTTT. It translates to CASSSLMTLGQLTDTQYF.

This chain connects TRBV19 to TRBJ2-5; 7 bases match TRBD1. The length of the CDR3 is 13 residues. Looked up from germline, CDR1 is LNHDA and CDR2 is SQIVND (reference sequence). The junction had 9 bases not matched to a gene; V was cut back by 7 bases and J by 7 bases. CDR3 residues: CASKEGASGTQYF. The CDR3 DNA follows: TGTGCCAGTAAAGAGGGGGCCTCCGGGACCCAGTACTTC.

The gene calls are TRBV21-1 and TRBJ1-5; TRBD1 is the table's D call and was not checked against the DNA. TRBV21-1 is a documented pseudogene. The CDR3 runs 18 residues. The CDR3 is CASSEPGQGQYSNQPQHF. In DNA form, the CDR3 reads TGTGCCAGCAGCGAACCGGGACAGGGGCAATATAGCAATCAGCCCCAGCATTTT.

CDR3 amino acids: CASTLWGNTEAFF. The CDR3 DNA sequence: TGTGCCAGCACCCTGTGGGGGAACACTGAAGCTTTCTTT. This chain connects TRBV12-3 or TRBV12-4 to TRBJ1-1; D not certain. CDR3 size: 13 residues. Trimming removed 7 bases at V and 1 base at J, with 10 bases between.

The genes are TRBV6-4 and TRBJ2-1; 8 nucleotides match TRBD1. CDR1 MRHNA and CDR2 SNTAGT come from the germline V gene. The CDR3 is made up of 15 amino acids. Trimming at V came to 1 base and at J to 3 bases, leaving 2 bases not matched to a gene. The CDR3 loop reads CASSDWGTGYNEQFF. CDR3 coding DNA: TGTGCCAGCAGTGACTGGGGGACAGGCTACAATGAGCAGTTCTTC.

The chain has TRBV3-1 (or the pseudogene TRBV3-2) and TRBJ2-5; 7 bases fit TRBD1. J was trimmed by 5 bases and V by 2 bases; bases with no gene match: 8. The CDR3 covers 15 residues. Germline CDR1 reads LGHDT; CDR2 reads YNNKEL (reference sequence). The CDR3 sequence: CASSQPHRGVETQYF. In DNA form, the CDR3 reads TGTGCCAGCAGCCAACCTCACAGGGGTGTTGAGACCCAGTACTTC.

Comment on this clone: Distinct nucleotide sequences in the sample also encode this CDR3. This chain connects TRBV4-1 to TRBJ1-1; 9 bases match TRBD1. In germline, CDR1 is MGHRA, CDR2 YSYEKL. The CDR3 has 14 residues. With 3 bases clipped from V and 5 bases from J, the junction kept 4 bases outside the gene matches. CDR3 nucleotide sequence: TGCGCCAGCAGCCAGGACAGGGGAGGAACTGAAGCTTTCTTT. Protein product: CASSQDRGGTEAFF.

This clone was counted once. CDR3 DNA sequence: TGTGCCAGCAGCTCAGGGGCGTTCTATAATTCACCCCTCCACTTT. This gives the protein CASSSGAFYNSPLHF. This sequence joins TRBV3-1 (or the pseudogene TRBV3-2) and TRBJ1-6; possible D gene TRBD1, 6 bases. Trimming pared 5 bases from V and 3 bases from J, leaving 11 bases between. Looked up from germline, CDR1 is LGHDT and CDR2 is YNNKEL (reference sequence). The CDR3 is 15 amino acids.

The chain combines TRBV6-5 with TRBJ2-1; D is possibly TRBD1 (6 bases). This CDR3 has 16 amino acids. Per the germline V gene, CDR1 is MNHEY and CDR2 is SVGAGI. Trimming pared 0 bases from V and 7 bases from J, leaving 16 bases between. The CDR3 loop reads CASSYSGTGFRNEQFF. CDR3 nucleotides: TGTGCCAGCAGTTACTCCGGAACAGGGTTTAGGAATGAGCAGTTCTTC.

The J gene is TRBJ2-7, the V gene TRBV4-1; 8 bases map to TRBD1. In germline, CDR1 is MGHRA, CDR2 YSYEKL. The CDR3 runs to 16 residues. Losses at the gene ends were 0 bases for V and 4 bases for J; bases not matched to a gene: 8. CDR3 protein: CASSQDYGGQVYEQYF. The CDR3, as DNA: TGCGCCAGCAGCCAAGATTATGGGGGACAGGTTTACGAGCAGTACTTC.

The chain has TRBV5-1 and TRBJ1-3; no definite D call. The length of the CDR3 is 14 residues. Germline V lookup: CDR1 SGHRS, CDR2 YFSETQ. V lost 0 bases and J lost 4, with 8 bases in between. The CDR3 reads CASSLAGVGNTIYF. The CDR3 DNA reads TGCGCCAGCAGCTTGGCTGGGGTCGGAAACACCATATATTTT.

The chain is built from TRBV3-1 (or the pseudogene TRBV3-2) and TRBJ2-7; D gene unclear. The CDR3 length is 12 residues. The germline gives CDR1 LGHDT, CDR2 YNNKEL (reference sequence). Trimming stripped 3 bases from V and 7 bases from J, with 10 bases between. The DNA of the CDR3 is TGTGCCAGCAGCCAGATCCCCCGAGAGCAGTACTTC. Translation: CASSQIPREQYF.

The table lists this clone with a count of one. The V gene is TRBV18, the J gene TRBJ2-2; TRBD2 might be the D (6 bases). Per germline, CDR1 KGHSH and CDR2 LQKENI. V lost 1 base and J lost 1, with 10 bases in between. The CDR3 totals 16 residues. CDR3 region: CASSPQEGLNTGELFF. CDR3 bases: TGTGCCAGCTCACCACAGGAGGGGTTGAACACCGGGGAGCTGTTTTTT.

The chain couples TRBV6-6 to TRBJ2-4; the match to TRBD1 covers 7 bases. V lost 5 bases to trimming and J lost 1 base; unmatched junction nucleotides: 5. CDR1 is MNHNY and CDR2 is SVGAGI in the germline V gene (reference sequence). The CDR3 is made up of 15 amino acids. As DNA, the CDR3 is TGTGCCAGCAGTGACAGGGTCGAGGCCAAAAACATTCAGTACTTC. This codes for CASSDRVEAKNIQYF.

The chain links TRBV18 to TRBJ2-7; D call uncertain. Germline values: CDR1 KGHSH, CDR2 LQKENI. The CDR3 contains 14 residues. Trimming shortened V by 3 bases and J by 0 bases, and 9 bases separated the two germline ends. CDR3 bases: TGTGCCAGCTCACCGACGGGTGACTCCTACGAGCAGTACTTC. It specifies CASSPTGDSYEQYF.

The V and J genes are TRBV9 and TRBJ2-2; a weak D match, TRBD2 (6 bases). Germline CDR1 SGDLS, CDR2 YYNGEE. The CDR3 spans 16 residues. Trimming pared 0 bases from V and 2 bases from J, leaving 11 bases between. Here the CDR3 reads CASSVGGTQNTGELFF. CDR3 sequence (DNA): TGTGCCAGCAGCGTAGGCGGGACCCAAAACACCGGGGAGCTGTTTTTT.

The gene calls are TRBV6-1 and TRBJ1-2; 7 bases match TRBD1. CDR3 length: 15 amino acids. The trim removed 1 base at V and 4 bases at J, leaving 6 bases unmatched. Germline V gene lookup returns CDR1 MNHNS and CDR2 SASEGT. For the CDR3, the DNA is TGTGCCAGCAGTGAAGTTCCGGGACAGTCCTATGGCTACACCTTC. Translating it yields CASSEVPGQSYGYTF.

This rearrangement joins TRBV7-9 to TRBJ2-3; 9 nucleotides agree with TRBD2. The CDR3 is 15 residues long. Germline CDR1 reads SEHNR; CDR2 reads FQNEAQ (reference sequence). V lost 1 base, J lost 9 bases, and 8 bases stayed unmatched. This CDR3 reads CASSLVVAGDVTQYF. The CDR3 DNA reads as TGTGCCAGCAGCTTAGTGGTAGCGGGGGATGTCACGCAGTATTTT.

The chain employs TRBV3-1 (or the pseudogene TRBV3-2) and TRBJ2-1; D may correspond to TRBD1 or TRBD2 (7 bases each). This CDR3 has 14 residues. With 7 bases removed from V and 9 bases from J, the gap between germline ends came to 19 bases. Germline assignment: CDR1 LGHDT and CDR2 YNNKEL (reference sequence). DNA of the CDR3: TGTGCCAGCAAGGGTCAGGGGGGGAGTGGTGAGCAGTTCTTC. This gives the protein CASKGQGGSGEQFF.

A single count supports this clone. The chain carries TRBV7-8 and TRBJ1-6; a possible D gene is TRBD1 (5 bases). The V and J ends lost 4 bases and 13 bases respectively, with 32 bases between them. Germline loops: CDR1 SGHVS, CDR2 FQNEAQ. The CDR3 runs 19 residues. The CDR3 DNA reads TGTGCCAGCAGCTCTCCCACCTCAGGGTTATACATCGGAGCCGACCCCCTCCACTTT. It yields the protein CASSSPTSGLYIGADPLHF.

The rearrangement links TRBV28 to TRBJ1-2; the D gene is possibly TRBD1 (6 bases). The CDR3 spans 13 residues. Germline assignment: CDR1 MDHEN and CDR2 SYDVKM. V was shortened by 2 bases and J by 6 bases, with 10 bases between the two germline ends. The CDR3 DNA reads TGTGCCAGCAGTTTAAGGGGGGGCGATGGCTACACCTTC. Amino acids: CASSLRGGDGYTF.

CDR3 bases: TGTGCCAGCAGCCCCGGTGGACAGCCTAATTCACCCCTCCACTTT. It yields the protein CASSPGGQPNSPLHF. V usage is TRBV7-9 and J usage is TRBJ1-6, with D perhaps TRBD1 (6 bases). The V gene lost 5 bases and the J gene lost 6 bases, with 14 bases spanning the gap. CDR3 length: 15 amino acids. Germline V gene lookup returns CDR1 SEHNR and CDR2 FQNEAQ (reference sequence).

This chain links TRBV7-6 with TRBJ2-7, with D perhaps TRBD1 (5 bases). The CDR3 runs 13 residues. The ends were cut back, 5 bases at V and 6 bases at J, with 14 bases in the middle. Germline CDR1 SGHVS, CDR2 FNYEAQ. CDR3 sequence: CASSPTQAGEQYF. As DNA, the CDR3 is TGTGCCAGCAGCCCCACACAGGCTGGCGAGCAGTACTTC.

The rearrangement joins TRBV3-1 (or the pseudogene TRBV3-2) to TRBJ1-5, with a weak D call TRBD1 (6 bases). The germline V gene has CDR1 LGHDT and CDR2 YNNKEL (reference sequence). The V end lost 0 bases, the J end lost 5 bases, and 11 bases lay between the germline ends. This CDR3 region has 15 residues. The CDR3 sequence is CASSQDGQLHQPQHF. CDR3 sequence (DNA): TGTGCCAGCAGCCAAGACGGACAGCTTCATCAGCCCCAGCATTTT.